This T cell receptor (beta chain) was found in a study of long-term antiretroviral therapy in people with HIV. Only United States sites treated participants with HIV. Overall study results and limits: Blood dating 2004 to 2017 may reflect older ART regimens. ART adherence, viral resistance and therapy changes were undocumented.

V lost 1 base and J 1 base, leaving 19 bases between the germline ends. Germline assignment: CDR1 SGHTA and CDR2 FQGTGA. The CDR3 consists of 18 residues. Turning to this clone: Its antigen is unidentified.

It was version v3.0 of the immunoSEQ assay that was run at survey level. Data came from immunoSEQ multiplex PCR; TCRdb stores just in-frame clones and leaves some out. The sample holds around 26,000 clones; roughly 88% are singletons and the top ten take 2% to 2.5%. The chain joins TRBV7-3 to TRBJ1-1, with D possibly matching TRBD1 (5 bases). The source of this sequence is a middle-aged man with HIV. Sequencing used unsorted PBMCs, obtained 3 years after starting antiretroviral therapy. CDR3 amino acids: CASSLIGRARLRNTEAFF. CDR3 nucleotide sequence: TGTGCCAGCAGCTTAATCGGCAGGGCGCGCCTTAGGAACACTGAAGCTTTCTTT. The full variable domain, in which reference TRBV7-3 and TRBJ1-1 provide the parts outside the CDR3, is GAGVSQTPSNKVTEKGKYVELRCDPISGHTALYWYRQSLGQGPEFLIYFQGTGAADDSGLPNDRFFAVRPEGSVSTLKIQRTERGDSAVYLCASSLIGRARLRNTEAFFGQGTRLTVV.